This T cell receptor beta chain was identified in a study of blood T cells in healthy people across ages. This clonotype was counted a few times. Its target is unknown. Donors gave roughly 9.1 milliliters of peripheral blood apiece. Germline V gene data show CDR1 as SGHRS and CDR2 as YFSETQ. With 1 base clipped from V and 4 bases from J, the junction kept 2 bases outside the gene matches. The CDR3 is made up of 14 amino acids. It was with a sample-barcoded 5' primer and a J-beta primer mix that a second PCR of about 6 to 12 cycles was run. Using its own MiXCR run on the 5' RACE reads, TCRdb lists one record per CDR3 protein. This table has 600,000 or so distinct CDR3 sequences, approximately 30% appearing once. Study-wide results and caveats: It was the long-lived donors that had more naive CD4+ cells and higher diversity than aged donors. No one knew whether donors had CMV, which possibly confounded expanded clonotype changes. The percentage of naive T cells correlated strongly with TCR beta diversity.

This chain links TRBV5-1 with TRBJ1-3; 7 bases fit TRBD1. The receptor's source is an elderly woman in good health. Sequenced material: blood. DNA of the CDR3: TGCGCCAGCAGCTTGAGGGGGCAAGGAAACACCATATATTTT. It codes for CASSLRGQGNTIYF. Supplemented by reference TRBV5-1 and TRBJ1-3, the full variable domain reads KAGVTQTPRYLIKTRGQQVTLSCSPISGHRSVSWYQQTPGQGLQFLFEYFSETQRNKGNFPGRFSGRQFSNSRSEMNVSTLELGDSALYLCASSLRGQGNTIYFGEGSWLTVV.